The T cell receptor (beta chain) described here comes from a study of CD8 T cells in Susac syndrome. Blood CD8+ and CD4+ T cells underwent high-throughput TCR beta sequencing. Random hexamers were used to reverse transcribe about 0.5 to 1 ug of RNA. TCRdb used MiXCR to reprocess the immunoSEQ multiplex PCR reads, holding one entry per CDR3 protein. The sample includes around 190,000 distinct CDR3 sequences, roughly 94% of them seen just once. The CDR3 has 15 amino acids. With 0 bases removed from V and 4 bases from J, the gap between germline ends came to 13 bases. Germline V CDR1 and CDR2: DFQATT, SNEGSKA (reference sequence).

The sequence came from a human donor in good health. The chain employs TRBV20-1 and TRBJ2-4; D gene ambiguous. Material for sequencing was CD4+ T cells from PBMCs. CDR3 protein: CSARDPSGSKNIQYF. The CDR3, as DNA: TGCAGTGCTAGAGATCCGTCGGGCTCTAAAAACATTCAGTACTTC.